These 3 T cell receptor beta chains came from one sample sequenced in a study of early T cells in non-severe SARS-CoV-2 infection. Using its own MiXCR run on the 5' RACE reads, TCRdb lists one record per CDR3 protein. The sample yields about 52,000 distinct CDR3 sequences, approximately 11% seen once. The sequencing input was whole blood. These receptors came from an adult who was a healthcare worker with PCR-confirmed SARS-CoV-2 infection or an uninfected control (not recorded which).

In its sample, this clonotype was seen many times. The rearrangement links TRBV4-3 to TRBJ2-5; D may be TRBD1 (6 bases). V lost 3 bases and J lost 5, with 10 bases in between. Per germline, CDR1 LGHNA and CDR2 YSLEER. The CDR3 length is 13 residues. The CDR3 DNA reads as TGCGCCAGCAGCCAGACAGGTTCGGAGACCCAGTACTTC. It translates to CASSQTGSETQYF.

There are a few counts of this clonotype. The chain joins TRBV28 to TRBJ1-5; possible D gene TRBD1, 6 bases. The germline V gene encodes CDR1 MDHEN and CDR2 SYDVKM. Between the trimmed V and J ends, which lost 7 bases and 1 base, there was a span of 11 bases. This CDR3 region has 14 residues. CDR3 residues: CASMGGWSNQPQHF. The CDR3 DNA follows: TGTGCCAGCATGGGGGGCTGGAGCAATCAGCCCCAGCATTTT.

V gene TRBV3-1 combines with J gene TRBJ2-3; 7 bases agree with TRBD1. Per the germline V gene, CDR1 is LGHDT and CDR2 is YNNKEL (reference sequence). The CDR3 spans 15 residues. The V and J ends lost 4 bases and 1 base, in that order; junction bases with no gene match: 5. For the CDR3, the DNA is TGTGCCAGCAGCCCCCGTCAGGGGGGCACAGATACGCAGTATTTT. It is translated as CASSPRQGGTDTQYF.